This T cell receptor beta chain was obtained from a study of shared clonotypes between healthy human individuals. This CDR3 has 14 residues. Trimming took 10 bases from V and 3 from J; bases not matched to a gene: 4. Germline loops: CDR1 KGHSH, CDR2 LQKENI. TCRdb keeps only in-frame clones here, not all; method: immunoSEQ multiplex PCR. The repertoire has about 960,000 clones, 60% to 85% of them found once; the top ten carry approximately 1.5%. The gene calls are TRBV18 and TRBJ2-3, with 13 bases identical to TRBD2. This clonotype was obtained from a man between 18 and 35 years old in good health. The sample taken for sequencing was memory CD4+ T cells sorted from blood. Subset indicated: CD45RA-negative fraction. The CDR3 region is CATETSGRTDTQYF. The CDR3 DNA follows: TGTGCCACCGAGACTAGCGGGAGGACAGATACGCAGTATTTT.